Sequencing of this TCR beta chain was carried out in a study of CD8+CD57+ T cells in acquired aplastic anemia. Patients selected for sequencing had displayed CD8+CD57+ cell expansion by flow cytometry. The template for TCR beta VDJ and CDR3 sequence profiling was genomic DNA. TCRdb called the reads again in MiXCR, with one record for every CDR3 protein. Here the sample spans approximately 190,000 distinct CDR3 sequences, 48% being singletons. V lost 7 bases to trimming and J lost 6 bases, with 16 bases between them. The germline V gene has CDR1 SQVTM and CDR2 ANQGSEA. This CDR3 spans 13 amino acids. Material: sorted CD4+, CD8+, or CD8+CD57+ T cells (not recorded which) from PBMCs. The TCR was taken from a human donor with aplastic anemia. The chain has TRBV29-1 and TRBJ2-1, with D perhaps matching TRBD2 (6 bases). The CDR3: CSACPAGSNEQFF. In nucleotides, the CDR3 is TGCAGCGCCTGCCCAGCGGGCAGCAATGAGCAGTTCTTC.